A selection of T cell receptor beta chains follows, all from one sample in a study of shared clonotypes between healthy human individuals. Profiled with immunoSEQ multiplex PCR; TCRdb holds only in-frame clones, not every one. The sample records over a million clones, around 97% being singletons. Material: naive CD4+ T cells sorted from blood. All receptors derive from a man aged 30-40 years in good health. Each CDR3 is given with its conserved first and last residue. Fields, in order: J gene, D gene, V gene, clone size, CDR3 protein, CDR3 DNA. A D gene is named only where the DNA matches it firmly. A clone size is listed for some rows: how often the clone was seen (once, few, many), or a class if it is expanded.

j_call: TRBJ2-3; d_call: -; v_call: TRBV18; clone_size: -; cdr3_aa: CASSDPEGPTDTQYF; cdr3_nt: TGTGCCAGCTCGGACCCGGAGGGCCCCACAGATACGCAGTATTTT
j_call: TRBJ2-4; d_call: -; v_call: TRBV4-3; clone_size: -; cdr3_aa: CASSQEGQGIAKNIQYF; cdr3_nt: TGCGCCAGCAGCCAAGAGGGGCAGGGCATAGCCAAAAACATTCAGTACTTC
j_call: TRBJ2-3; d_call: -; v_call: TRBV19; clone_size: -; cdr3_aa: CASSISLPTDTQYF; cdr3_nt: TGTGCCAGTAGTATCTCCCTCCCCACAGATACGCAGTATTTT
j_call: TRBJ2-3; d_call: -; v_call: TRBV30; clone_size: -; cdr3_aa: CAWSSGTRDTQYF; cdr3_nt: TGTGCCTGGAGTTCCGGGACGAGGGATACGCAGTATTTT
j_call: TRBJ2-2; d_call: -; v_call: TRBV6-5; clone_size: -; cdr3_aa: CASSWSGTVNTGELFF; cdr3_nt: TGTGCCAGCAGTTGGTCTGGGACGGTGAACACCGGGGAGCTGTTTTTT
j_call: TRBJ2-7; d_call: -; v_call: TRBV9; clone_size: -; cdr3_aa: CASSVGGYEQYF; cdr3_nt: TGTGCCAGCAGCGTAGGGGGATACGAGCAGTACTTC
j_call: TRBJ2-1; d_call: -; v_call: TRBV9; clone_size: -; cdr3_aa: CASSVGGNPNEQFF; cdr3_nt: TGTGCCAGCAGCGTAGGAGGGAACCCTAATGAGCAGTTCTTC
j_call: TRBJ2-1; d_call: TRBD2; v_call: TRBV5-8; clone_size: -; cdr3_aa: CASSSILAGEGNEQFF; cdr3_nt: TGTGCCAGCAGCTCGATCTTAGCGGGAGAGGGCAATGAGCAGTTCTTC
j_call: TRBJ2-2; d_call: -; v_call: TRBV7-2; clone_size: -; cdr3_aa: CASSLRPNTGELFF; cdr3_nt: TGTGCCAGCAGCTTACGACCAAACACCGGGGAGCTGTTTTTT
j_call: TRBJ2-7; d_call: TRBD1; v_call: TRBV7-6; clone_size: -; cdr3_aa: CASSLGQGTTYEQYF; cdr3_nt: TGTGCCAGCAGCTTAGGACAGGGGACCACCTACGAGCAGTACTTC
j_call: TRBJ1-5; d_call: TRBD1; v_call: TRBV7-2; clone_size: -; cdr3_aa: CASSSRTGEQPQHF; cdr3_nt: TGTGCCAGCAGCTCCCGGACAGGGGAGCAGCCCCAGCATTTT
j_call: TRBJ2-3; d_call: -; v_call: TRBV29-1; clone_size: once; cdr3_aa: CSAYRGADTQYF; cdr3_nt: TGCAGCGCCTATCGGGGGGCTGATACGCAGTATTTT
j_call: TRBJ2-7; d_call: TRBD1; v_call: TRBV10-3; clone_size: -; cdr3_aa: CTISRPGGSEQYF; cdr3_nt: TGTACCATCAGTCGTCCAGGGGGAAGCGAGCAGTACTTC
j_call: TRBJ2-3; d_call: -; v_call: TRBV9; clone_size: -; cdr3_aa: CASSVGGPGGDTQYF; cdr3_nt: TGTGCCAGCAGCGTAGGGGGGCCCGGGGGAGATACGCAGTATTTT
j_call: TRBJ2-2; d_call: TRBD1; v_call: TRBV4-2; clone_size: -; cdr3_aa: CASSQVGQVITGELFF; cdr3_nt: TGTGCCAGCAGCCAAGTGGGACAGGTCATCACCGGGGAGCTGTTTTTT
j_call: TRBJ2-3; d_call: -; v_call: TRBV10-2; clone_size: -; cdr3_aa: CASTPLLAGSSTDTQYF; cdr3_nt: TGCGCCAGCACCCCCCTGTTGGCGGGTTCTAGCACAGATACGCAGTATTTT
j_call: TRBJ2-3; d_call: -; v_call: TRBV6-6; clone_size: -; cdr3_aa: CATSPSNTYTQYF; cdr3_nt: TGTGCCACCAGCCCGTCCAACACGTATACGCAGTATTTT
j_call: TRBJ1-2; d_call: -; v_call: TRBV20-1; clone_size: -; cdr3_aa: CRTPEAPGYTF; cdr3_nt: TGCAGGACGCCAGAGGCTCCTGGCTACACCTTC
j_call: TRBJ2-1; d_call: TRBD2; v_call: TRBV5-1; clone_size: -; cdr3_aa: CASSPSGLAGGIDEQFF; cdr3_nt: TGCGCCAGCAGTCCATCAGGACTAGCGGGAGGTATAGATGAGCAGTTCTTC
j_call: TRBJ1-4; d_call: -; v_call: TRBV7-6; clone_size: -; cdr3_aa: CASSLSSGNEKLFF; cdr3_nt: TGTGCCAGCAGCTTAAGTTCGGGAAATGAAAAACTGTTTTTT
j_call: TRBJ2-2; d_call: -; v_call: TRBV28; clone_size: few; cdr3_aa: CATDHENTGELFF; cdr3_nt: TGTGCCACGGATCACGAGAACACCGGGGAGCTGTTTTTT
j_call: TRBJ2-7; d_call: TRBD1; v_call: TRBV5-1; clone_size: -; cdr3_aa: CASSTGQGYEQYF; cdr3_nt: TGCGCCAGCAGCACGGGACAGGGTTACGAGCAGTACTTC